The subject of this entry is one TCR beta chain. Trimming stripped 6 bases from V and 6 bases from J, with 19 bases between. CDR3 size: 15 residues. Germline CDR1 SGHAT, CDR2 FQNNGV. The data originate from a study of long-term antiretroviral therapy in people with HIV. Investigators performed immunoSEQ version v3.0 at survey level. Only in-frame clones appear in the TCRdb table, and some are missing; sequencing was by immunoSEQ multiplex PCR. This table holds 16,000 or so clones, roughly 96% found once. This receptor was obtained from a man aged 25-45 years with HIV. V and J are TRBV11-2 and TRBJ2-3; D is possibly TRBD2 (7 bases). The specimen was unsorted PBMCs, collected roughly 10 years after starting antiretroviral therapy. CDR3 bases: TGTGCCAGCAGACGAGTGGGTGGGGGGGCGGATACGCAGTATTTT. It specifies CASRRVGGGADTQYF.